One and the same sample provided the 10 T cell receptor beta chains below, sequenced in a study of T-cell memory formation after mild COVID-19. Via MiXCR, TCRdb re-called the 5' RACE reads, giving one row per CDR3 protein. The table lists some 320,000 distinct CDR3 sequences, roughly 15% of them singletons, with approximately 20% in the top ten. The sequenced material came from PBMCs or a T cell subset sorted from them (not recorded which). The receptors come from a man between 18 and 35 years old who had mild COVID-19 (a few samples of this study predate the infection). Cell type and time point are not known.

V usage is TRBV13 and J usage is TRBJ2-5; the D is unclear. V dropped 6 bases and J dropped 1 base, with 9 bases sitting between them. The germline V gene encodes CDR1 PRHDT and CDR2 FYEKMQ (reference sequence). The CDR3 is 13 residues long. CDR3 bases: TGTGCCAGCAGACATCAAATCCAAGAGACCCAGTACTTC. This sequence encodes CASRHQIQETQYF.

The sample holds a few counts of this clonotype. The chain has TRBV29-1 and TRBJ2-1, with 9 bases lining up with TRBD2. The length of the CDR3 is 16 residues. V was clipped by 3 bases and J by 5 bases; unmatched bases: 11. Germline V lookup: CDR1 SQVTM, CDR2 ANQGSEA. CDR3 loop: CSVEGAEAGGHNEQFF. CDR3 nucleotides: TGCAGCGTTGAGGGGGCCGAAGCGGGGGGCCACAATGAGCAGTTCTTC.

This clonotype was counted only a few times. The rearrangement joins TRBV20-1 to TRBJ2-5, with TRBD1 matching 7 bases. Germline-derived CDR1 and CDR2 are DFQATT and SNEGSKA (reference sequence). The CDR3 totals 13 residues. The trim removed 6 bases at V and 5 bases at J, leaving 9 bases unmatched. The CDR3 spells CSAQDRAMETQYF. The CDR3 nucleotides read TGCAGTGCCCAAGACAGGGCCATGGAGACCCAGTACTTC.

The chain couples TRBV4-3 to TRBJ2-1, with a possible D match to TRBD1 (6 bases). This CDR3 is 15 amino acids long. Germline assignment: CDR1 LGHNA and CDR2 YSLEER. Trimming shortened V by 4 bases and J by 4 bases, and 14 bases separated the two germline ends. The CDR3 bases are TGCGCCAGCAGCCCCACAGGGAGATCGTACAATGAGCAGTTCTTC. The encoded protein is CASSPTGRSYNEQFF.

There are many counts of this clonotype. V gene TRBV6-5 combines with J gene TRBJ2-1, with a tentative D call TRBD1 (5 bases). Trimming stripped 0 bases from V and 7 bases from J, with 13 bases between. Germline lookup yields CDR1 MNHEY and CDR2 SVGAGI. CDR3 length equals 15 residues. The CDR3 protein is CASSYSARVRNEQFF. The CDR3 DNA reads TGTGCCAGCAGTTACTCGGCCAGGGTTAGAAATGAGCAGTTCTTC.

The chain combines TRBV9 with TRBJ2-2; no definite D call. This CDR3 spans 14 amino acids. Germline V gene lookup returns CDR1 SGDLS and CDR2 YYNGEE. Trimming took off 1 base at V and 0 bases at J, with 4 bases between the two ends. The CDR3 sequence is CASSVTSNTGELFF. The DNA for the CDR3 is TGTGCCAGCAGCGTAACATCGAACACCGGGGAGCTGTTTTTT.

In this sample, this clonotype turned up a few times. The rearrangement joins TRBV7-2 to TRBJ1-2, with D possibly matching TRBD1 (6 bases). The CDR3 extends over 15 amino acids. Per the germline V gene, CDR1 is SGHTA and CDR2 is FQGNSA. V was shortened by 4 bases and J by 5 bases, with 17 bases between the two germline ends. CDR3 residues: CASSSGHPTLYGYTF. In nucleotides, the CDR3 is TGTGCCAGCAGCTCGGGACACCCGACGCTATATGGCTACACCTTC.

This clonotype was observed many times. The chain carries TRBV5-1 and TRBJ2-7; D remains ambiguous. This CDR3 spans 16 amino acids. Germline V gene data show CDR1 as SGHRS and CDR2 as YFSETQ. Trimming cost V 1 base and J 6 bases, with 20 bases left between them. The CDR3 protein is CASSLTDFGFSREQYF. The CDR3 nucleotides read TGCGCCAGCAGCTTGACGGATTTTGGGTTCTCCCGCGAGCAGTACTTC.

The CDR3 protein is CASSAGLAGRQETQYF. CDR3 bases: TGCGCCAGCAGCGCGGGACTAGCGGGGAGACAAGAGACCCAGTACTTC. The chain couples TRBV5-1 to TRBJ2-5; 13 nucleotides match TRBD2. CDR3 size: 16 residues. Germline CDR1 and CDR2: SGHRS and YFSETQ. V trimming: 4 bases; J trimming: 2 bases; junction bases outside the gene matches: 5.

This clonotype was observed a handful of times. J is TRBJ1-6 and V is TRBV20-1; D not certain. The V and J ends lost 3 bases and 1 base respectively, with 7 bases between them. CDR1 and CDR2 from the germline V gene are DFQATT and SNEGSKA (reference sequence). The CDR3 runs to 14 residues. CDR3: CSASGGSYNSPLHF. The DNA of the CDR3 is TGCAGTGCTAGTGGAGGATCCTATAATTCACCCCTCCACTTT.